The clone carrying this T cell receptor (beta chain) has at least ten counts. These data originate in a study of T cells in Graves' hyperthyroidism and ophthalmopathy. Regions amplified from RNA transcripts were the TCR beta CDR3 regions. RT-PCR in the first round (using the HTBI primer set) targeted the TCR CDR3. TCRdb reanalysed the multiplex PCR reads using MiXCR and keeps one entry per CDR3 protein. In the table there are roughly 580,000 distinct CDR3 sequences, over 11% of which are singletons. First hyperthyroidism diagnosis is when the blood sample was obtained, before any ophthalmopathy symptoms. The CDR3 loop spans 15 amino acids. CDR1 is GTSNPN, CDR2 SVGIG, per germline (reference sequence). Trimming at V came to 1 base and at J to 3 bases, leaving 8 bases not matched to a gene.

Input material: blood. This sequence was found in a woman aged 25 to 39 with Graves' hyperthyroidism that later progressed to Graves' ophthalmopathy. The rearrangement links TRBV30 to TRBJ2-5; the match to TRBD2 covers 7 bases. CDR3 DNA sequence: TGTGCCTGGAGTGGGCGCACTAGCGTCAAAGAGACCCAGTACTTC. Amino acids: CAWSGRTSVKETQYF. Together with reference TRBV30 and TRBJ2-5, the CDR3 gives the full variable domain: SQTIHQWPATLVQPVGSPLSLECTVEGTSNPNLYWYRQAAGRGLQLLFYSVGIGQISSEVPQNLSASRPQDRQFILSSKKLLLSDSGFYLCAWSGRTSVKETQYFGPGTRLLVL.